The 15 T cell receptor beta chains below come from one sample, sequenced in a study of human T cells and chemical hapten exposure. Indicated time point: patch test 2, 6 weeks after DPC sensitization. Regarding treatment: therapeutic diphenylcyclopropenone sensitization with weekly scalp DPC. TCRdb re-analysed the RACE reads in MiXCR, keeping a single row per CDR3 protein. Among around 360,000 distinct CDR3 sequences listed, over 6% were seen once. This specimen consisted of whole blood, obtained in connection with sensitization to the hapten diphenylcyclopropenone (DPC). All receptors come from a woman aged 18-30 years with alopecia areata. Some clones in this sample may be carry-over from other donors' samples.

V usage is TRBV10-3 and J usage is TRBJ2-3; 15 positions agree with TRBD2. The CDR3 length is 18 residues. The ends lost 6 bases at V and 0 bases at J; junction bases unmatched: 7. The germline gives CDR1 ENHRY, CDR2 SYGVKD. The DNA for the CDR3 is TGTGCCATCAGGACGGGACTAGCGGGGGGACGAAGCACAGATACGCAGTATTTT. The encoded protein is CAIRTGLAGGRSTDTQYF.

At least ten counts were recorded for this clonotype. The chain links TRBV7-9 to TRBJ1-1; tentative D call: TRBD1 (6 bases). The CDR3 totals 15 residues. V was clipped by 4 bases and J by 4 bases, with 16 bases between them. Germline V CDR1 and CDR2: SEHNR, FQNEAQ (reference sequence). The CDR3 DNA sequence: TGTGCCAGCAGCTCCGGGACAATGGGCCCCACTGAAGCTTTCTTT. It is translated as CASSSGTMGPTEAFF. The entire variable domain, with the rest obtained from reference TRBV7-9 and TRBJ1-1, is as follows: DTGVSQNPRHKITKRGQNVTFRCDPISEHNRLYWYRQTLGQGPEFLTYFQNEAQLEKSRLLSDRFSAERPKGSFSTLEIQRTEQGDSAMYLCASSSGTMGPTEAFFGQGTRLTVV.

CDR3 sequence (DNA): TGTGCTACTCATAGGGCGGGTGGTTTCCCAGATACGCAGTATTTT. Translation gives CATHRAGGFPDTQYF. V gene TRBV7-2 combines with J gene TRBJ2-3; TRBD2 is a possible D gene (5 bases). Germline values: CDR1 SGHTA, CDR2 FQGNSA. CDR3 size: 15 residues. The whole variable domain, remainder taken from reference TRBV7-2 and TRBJ2-3, is GAGVSQSPSNKVTEKGKDVELRCDPISGHTALYWYRQSLGQGLEFLIYFQGNSAPDKSGLPSDRFSAERTGGSVSTLTIQRTQQEDSAVYLCATHRAGGFPDTQYFGPGTRLTVL.

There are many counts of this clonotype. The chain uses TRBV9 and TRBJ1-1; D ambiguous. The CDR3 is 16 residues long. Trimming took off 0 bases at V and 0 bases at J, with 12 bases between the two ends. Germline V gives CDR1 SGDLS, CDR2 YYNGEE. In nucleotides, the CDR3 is TGTGCCAGCAGCGTAGGAAAGGGTCGGGTGAACACTGAAGCTTTCTTT. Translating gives CASSVGKGRVNTEAFF.

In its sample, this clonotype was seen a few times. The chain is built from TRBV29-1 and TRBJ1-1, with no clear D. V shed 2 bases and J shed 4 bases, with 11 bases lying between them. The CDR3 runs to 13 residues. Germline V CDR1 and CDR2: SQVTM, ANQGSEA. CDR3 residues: CSVEFRRGTEAFF. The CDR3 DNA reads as TGCAGCGTTGAATTTCGCCGGGGCACTGAAGCTTTCTTT.

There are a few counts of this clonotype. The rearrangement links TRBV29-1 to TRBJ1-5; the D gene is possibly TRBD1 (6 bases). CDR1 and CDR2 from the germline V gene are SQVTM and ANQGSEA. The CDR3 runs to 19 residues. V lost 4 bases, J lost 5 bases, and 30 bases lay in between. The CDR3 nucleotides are TGCAGCGTTGGGGGCTTGTTGTCGGGTCGAACCACAGGGCATCAGCCCCAGCATTTT. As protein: CSVGGLLSGRTTGHQPQHF.

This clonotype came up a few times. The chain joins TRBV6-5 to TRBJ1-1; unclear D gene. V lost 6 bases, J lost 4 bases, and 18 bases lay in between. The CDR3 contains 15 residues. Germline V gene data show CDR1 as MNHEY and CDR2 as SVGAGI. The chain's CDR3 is CASRPSRRESTEAFF. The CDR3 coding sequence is TGTGCCAGCAGACCCTCCCGGAGAGAGAGCACTGAAGCTTTCTTT.

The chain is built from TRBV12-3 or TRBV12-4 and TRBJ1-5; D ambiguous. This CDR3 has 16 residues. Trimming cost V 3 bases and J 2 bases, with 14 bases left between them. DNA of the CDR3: TGTGCCAGCAGTTTTGAGGCTGGGAAGGGCAATCAGCCCCAGCATTTT. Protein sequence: CASSFEAGKGNQPQHF.

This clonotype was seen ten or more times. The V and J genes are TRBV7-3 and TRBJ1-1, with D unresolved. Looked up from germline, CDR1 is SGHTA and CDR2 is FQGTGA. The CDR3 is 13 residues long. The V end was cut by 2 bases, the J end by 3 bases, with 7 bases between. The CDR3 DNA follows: TGTGCCAGCAGCTTACACGGGGACACTGAAGCTTTCTTT. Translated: CASSLHGDTEAFF. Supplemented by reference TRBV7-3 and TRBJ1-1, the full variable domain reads GAGVSQTPSNKVTEKGKYVELRCDPISGHTALYWYRQSLGQGPEFLIYFQGTGAADDSGLPNDRFFAVRPEGSVSTLKIQRTERGDSAVYLCASSLHGDTEAFFGQGTRLTVV.

CDR3 protein: CASSLVGRVTEKLFF. The DNA of the CDR3 is TGTGCCAGCAGCTTAGTTGGGAGGGTAACAGAAAAACTGTTTTTT. The V call is TRBV7-2, the J call TRBJ1-4; D is undetermined. Germline CDR1 reads SGHTA; CDR2 reads FQGNSA. V gave up 1 base and J gave up 8 bases, with 14 bases separating them. The CDR3 loop spans 15 amino acids.

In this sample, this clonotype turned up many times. CDR3 sequence: CASSLQGGNQPQHF. The CDR3 coding sequence is TGTGCCAGCAGTCTTCAGGGGGGCAATCAGCCCCAGCATTTT. This chain connects TRBV27 to TRBJ1-5, with 7 bases aligning to TRBD1. V was clipped by 5 bases and J by 2 bases; unmatched bases: 3. The CDR3 is 14 amino acids. Germline CDR1 and CDR2: MNHEY and SMNVEV (reference sequence).

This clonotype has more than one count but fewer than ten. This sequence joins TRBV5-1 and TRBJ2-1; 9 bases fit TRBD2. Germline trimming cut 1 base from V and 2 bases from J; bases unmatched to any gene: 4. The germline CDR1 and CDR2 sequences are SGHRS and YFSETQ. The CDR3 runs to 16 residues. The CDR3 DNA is TGCGCCAGCAGCTTGTCAGCGGGGGGAACCTACAATGAGCAGTTCTTC. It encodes CASSLSAGGTYNEQFF.

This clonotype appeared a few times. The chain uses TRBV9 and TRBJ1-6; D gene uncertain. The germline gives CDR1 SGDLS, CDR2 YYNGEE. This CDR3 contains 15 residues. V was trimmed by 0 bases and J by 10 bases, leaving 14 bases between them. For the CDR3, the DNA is TGTGCCAGCAGCGTAGAAGAAGGTTTCGGGTCACCCCTCCACTTT. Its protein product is CASSVEEGFGSPLHF.

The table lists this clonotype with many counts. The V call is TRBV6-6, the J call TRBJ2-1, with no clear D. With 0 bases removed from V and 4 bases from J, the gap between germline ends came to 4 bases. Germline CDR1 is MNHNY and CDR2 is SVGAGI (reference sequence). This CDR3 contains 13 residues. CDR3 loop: CASSYSLYNEQFF. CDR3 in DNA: TGTGCCAGCAGTTACTCTCTGTACAATGAGCAGTTCTTC.

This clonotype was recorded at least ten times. The CDR3 nucleotides read TGCAGTGCCCAAGAAGGGATGGCACAAGAGACCCAGTACTTC. Translated: CSAQEGMAQETQYF. This rearrangement joins TRBV20-1 to TRBJ2-5; D remains ambiguous. The CDR3 contains 14 residues. Trimming removed 6 bases at V and 2 bases at J, with 16 bases between. Germline V gene sequence: CDR1 DFQATT, CDR2 SNEGSKA (reference sequence).